This record looks at one TCR beta chain sequence and its context. The table lists this clone with a few counts. Its cognate antigen has yet to be identified. Base qualities were left out, and no much larger clone turns up one base away. Explained via the paper, the time point label denotes: about 28 days (+/-7) after the second vaccine dose. The sample's treatment or condition label, decoded: meningococcal conjugate vaccine given as trial control. Vaccinee samples came from UK trials COV001 and COV002, including a single-blind randomized controlled phase 2/3 trial of AZD1222 (ChAdOx1 nCoV-19) in healthy adults. Trial participant PBMC samples were collected at day 0 and day 28 after the second dose for TCRbeta chain sequencing. Per the germline V gene, SGHTA is the CDR1 and FQGNSA is the CDR2. A distance of 20 bases separates the germline ends of V and J, which lose 1 base and 8 bases respectively. The cysteine opens and the phenylalanine closes a CDR3 of 16 amino acids. The kept DNA is CDR3 alone, 48 bases in frame from the first base.

The CDR3 regions of human TCRbeta chains were subjected to immunosequencing. The published analysis was carried out like this. TCRs in the repertoires were compared against a reference library of SARS-CoV-2-specific TCRs that had been generated with the MIRA antigen-specificity platform. Breadth meant the fraction of unique TCRs that were SARS-CoV-2-associated, whereas depth meant the fraction of total T cells that were SARS-CoV-2-associated. Using the MIRA data, each spike-specific TCR was mapped to the spike region that the TCR reacts to and placed in a CD4 or CD8 class. Log10-transformed breadth and depth values were compared by one-way ANOVA with Sidak's multiple comparisons tests. TCRdb stores this immuneACCESS table with in-frame sequences only. Part of the clones is absent; in the studies checked, under half of the shortfall reflects unresolved V genes, and no reason is known for the rest. That table supplies the V and J calls and clone size; D and trimming were determined from the DNA. Here the sample has around 100,000 clones; 86% occur a single time. In total, the top ten clones hold more than 2.5% of the sample.

The sample originates from a study of T cell responses to AZD1222 COVID-19 vaccine (TCRdb year 2021). For the study in its entirety: TCR sequencing was performed for some 250 trial participants, of whom approximately 200 were given two doses of AZD1222 and approximately 26 were given two doses of MenACWY control vaccine. Enrollment into the trials was organized by age into subgroups of 18-55, 56-69 and 70-plus years, and those subgroups contained roughly 160, 29 and 62 TCR-sequenced participants, respectively.

Beyond this particular receptor, the publication reports: Most participants were white British and females outnumbered males, and the authors suggested that clonal diversity may have been underestimated. Because no samples from the day 14 peak response were available, repertoires could be characterized only after the peak T cell response. Vaccine-associated CD4 TCRs spanned the whole spike protein, with dominant responses in regions 160-218 and 743-854. Nearly half of unique spike-specific TCRs reportedly recognized epitopes outside regions mutated in the B.1.351 and B.1.1.7 variants. A significant rise in spike-specific TCR breadth and depth was observed after two AZD1222 doses relative to day 0 and relative to MenACWY recipients. Conclusions about previously exposed vaccinees are limited, since just five or six AZD1222 recipients were seropositive for SARS-CoV-2 at baseline. In the small 56-69-year group, the increase in depth fell short of significance, most likely because of low power.

The material sequenced was peripheral blood, taken 28 days after the second dose of the MenACWY control vaccine. The chain employs TRBV7-2 and TRBJ1-2; no D segment can be confidently identified. The clonotype originates from an adult who received the MenACWY meningococcal vaccine as a control. The nucleotide sequence reads TGTGCCAGCAGCTTAGGATTACCGCCGGGGTCCGGAGGCTACACCTTC. Its protein is CASSLGLPPGSGGYTF.